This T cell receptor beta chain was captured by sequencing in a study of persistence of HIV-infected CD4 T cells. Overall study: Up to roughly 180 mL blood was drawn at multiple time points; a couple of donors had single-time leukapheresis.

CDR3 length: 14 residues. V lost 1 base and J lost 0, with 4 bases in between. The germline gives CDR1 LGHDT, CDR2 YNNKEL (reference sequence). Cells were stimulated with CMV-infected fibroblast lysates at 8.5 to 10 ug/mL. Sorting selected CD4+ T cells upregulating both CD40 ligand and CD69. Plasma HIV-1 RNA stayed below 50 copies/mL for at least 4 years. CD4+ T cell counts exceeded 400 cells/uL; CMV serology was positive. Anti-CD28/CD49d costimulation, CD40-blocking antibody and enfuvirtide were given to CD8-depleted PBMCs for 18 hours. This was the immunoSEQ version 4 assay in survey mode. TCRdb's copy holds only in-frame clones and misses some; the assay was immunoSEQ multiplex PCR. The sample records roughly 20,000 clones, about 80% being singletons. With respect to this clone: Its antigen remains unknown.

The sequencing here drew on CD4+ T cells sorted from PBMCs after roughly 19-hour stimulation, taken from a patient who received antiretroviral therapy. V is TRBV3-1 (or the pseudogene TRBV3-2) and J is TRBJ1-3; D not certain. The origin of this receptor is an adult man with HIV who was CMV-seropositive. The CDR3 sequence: CASSQASSGNTIYF. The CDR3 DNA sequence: TGTGCCAGCAGCCAAGCTAGCTCTGGAAACACCATATATTTT.